The 20 T cell receptor beta chains reported below all come from one sample, sequenced in a study of CD8 T cells in ankylosing spondylitis. From the 5' RACE reads, TCRdb called clonotypes with MiXCR, one entry per CDR3 protein. The table has approximately 300,000 distinct CDR3 sequences, roughly 20% seen once. Sequencing was performed on blood, either unsorted or a sorted T cell fraction (not recorded which). These receptors were collected from a male donor with ankylosing spondylitis or in good health (not recorded which).

This clonotype came up many times. The chain joins TRBV20-1 to TRBJ2-3, with D perhaps TRBD2 (6 bases). There are 13 residues in the CDR3. V lost 2 bases and J 3 bases, leaving 9 bases between the germline ends. Germline lookup yields CDR1 DFQATT and CDR2 SNEGSKA (reference sequence). The CDR3, as DNA: TGCAGTGCTAGACTGGGGACTACAGATACGCAGTATTTT. This codes for CSARLGTTDTQYF.

V is TRBV5-6 and J is TRBJ1-2; no clear D. Trimming left V 0 bases short and J 5 bases short, with 11 bases between. Germline V gives CDR1 SGHDT, CDR2 YYEEEE. CDR3 length: 14 amino acids. The CDR3: CASSLAGLGYGYTF. Written as DNA, the CDR3 is TGTGCCAGCAGCTTGGCCGGGCTGGGGTATGGCTACACCTTC.

This clonotype was recorded a few times. This sequence joins TRBV24-1 and TRBJ2-1, with 10 bases aligning to TRBD2. The CDR3 sequence is 18 residues long. V trimming: 8 bases; J trimming: 6 bases; junction bases outside the gene matches: 18. CDR1 KGHDR and CDR2 SFDVKD come from the germline V gene. CDR3 sequence (DNA): TGTGCCACCATGCCGACAGGGGTAGGACTAGCGGAAACCAATGAGCAGTTCTTC. The encoded protein is CATMPTGVGLAETNEQFF.

In its sample, this clonotype was seen many times. The V gene is TRBV10-3, the J gene TRBJ2-6; D unresolved. CDR1 and CDR2 (germline): ENHRY, SYGVKD. CDR3 length equals 16 residues. V was pared by 4 bases and J by 7 bases, with 17 bases between. Here the CDR3 DNA reads TGTGCCATCAGTGCAGGAGTCTGGTCACCCGCCAACGTCCTGACTTTC. Amino acid sequence: CAISAGVWSPANVLTF.

This clonotype occurred many times. V usage is TRBV29-1 and J usage is TRBJ1-4; maybe TRBD1 (6 bases). The CDR3 spans 13 residues. CDR1 and CDR2 from the germline V gene are SQVTM and ANQGSEA. V was shortened by 2 bases and J by 3 bases, with 7 bases between the two germline ends. The CDR3 loop reads CSVETGPNEKLFF. CDR3 DNA: TGCAGCGTTGAAACAGGGCCTAATGAAAAACTGTTTTTT.

This clonotype was seen more than once but under ten times. The V gene is TRBV18, the J gene TRBJ2-5; 11 nucleotides align to TRBD2. Germline assignment: CDR1 KGHSH and CDR2 LQKENI. Trimming at V came to 2 bases and at J to 5 bases, leaving 7 bases not matched to a gene. The CDR3 runs to 16 residues. In nucleotides, the CDR3 is TGTGCCAGCTCACCAGCGCTAGCGGGAGGAATCGAGACCCAGTACTTC. It yields the protein CASSPALAGGIETQYF.

This clonotype was detected ten times or more. The rearrangement links TRBV7-8 to TRBJ2-2; D gene uncertain. The CDR3 is 12 amino acids. V was pared by 4 bases and J by 8 bases, with 8 bases between. Looked up from germline, CDR1 is SGHVS and CDR2 is FQNEAQ. For the CDR3, the DNA is TGTGCCAGCAGCTCCGGAGATGGGGAGCTGTTTTTT. Protein: CASSSGDGELFF.

The V call is TRBV12-3 or TRBV12-4, the J call TRBJ1-4; 8 nucleotides match TRBD1. The CDR3 totals 15 residues. The J segment lost 0 bases and the V segment lost 6 bases, leaving 3 bases of the junction unmatched. The CDR3 region is CASRPTGATNEKLFF. CDR3 bases: TGTGCCAGCAGACCGACAGGGGCAACTAATGAAAAACTGTTTTTT.

This clonotype was picked up a small number of times. The chain joins TRBV18 to TRBJ2-7, with D tentatively TRBD1 (5 bases). V was shortened by 6 bases and J by 3 bases, with 9 bases between the two germline ends. The CDR3 is 12 residues long. CDR1 and CDR2 from the germline V gene are KGHSH and LQKENI. The CDR3 region has the DNA TGTGCCAGCTCCTCAGGGTTCTACGAGCAGTACGTC. It yields the protein CASSSGFYEQYV.

Concerning this clonotype itself: A much larger clonotype is one base distant, so this may be a read error. The rearrangement joins TRBV29-1 to TRBJ2-2; no clear D gene. The CDR3 is 13 amino acids. Germline V gene data show CDR1 as SQVTM and CDR2 as ANQGSEA. The V end lost 2 bases, the J end lost 5 bases, and 9 bases lay between the germline ends. The CDR3 spells CSVENARTGELFF. The CDR3 bases are TGCAGCGTTGAAAATGCTAGGACCGGGGAGCTGTTTTTT.

The V call is TRBV29-1, the J call TRBJ1-1; D possibly corresponds to TRBD1 (5 bases). V lost 7 bases to trimming and J lost 5 bases, with 17 bases between them. This CDR3 is 13 amino acids long. Germline CDR1 reads SQVTM; CDR2 reads ANQGSEA. This chain's CDR3 is CSGRQQEETEAFF. The DNA of the CDR3 is TGCAGCGGAAGACAGCAAGAGGAAACTGAAGCTTTCTTT.

At least ten counts were recorded for this clonotype. The chain links TRBV9 to TRBJ1-1; unclear D gene. There are 13 residues in the CDR3. Per germline, CDR1 SGDLS and CDR2 YYNGEE. V lost 0 bases, J lost 3 bases, and 6 bases lay in between. DNA of the CDR3: TGTGCCAGCAGCGTAGCCCCGGACACTGAAGCTTTCTTT. The encoded protein is CASSVAPDTEAFF.

The chain couples TRBV30 to TRBJ2-1; D remains ambiguous. The CDR3 is 13 residues long. Germline V gives CDR1 GTSNPN, CDR2 SVGIG (reference sequence). The V gene lost 3 bases and the J gene lost 8 bases, with 14 bases spanning the gap. CDR3 protein: CAWSLGNTDEQFF. The CDR3 region has the DNA TGTGCCTGGAGCCTTGGGAACACGGATGAGCAGTTCTTC. Full variable domain (outside the CDR3, taken from reference TRBV30 and TRBJ2-1): SQTIHQWPATLVQPVGSPLSLECTVEGTSNPNLYWYRQAAGRGLQLLFYSVGIGQISSEVPQNLSASRPQDRQFILSSKKLLLSDSGFYLCAWSLGNTDEQFFGPGTRLTVL.

This chain uses TRBV18 with TRBJ2-7; D not certain. V lost 3 bases to trimming and J lost 4 bases, with 10 bases between them. The CDR3 is 13 amino acids. The germline V gene encodes CDR1 KGHSH and CDR2 LQKENI. The CDR3 nucleotides are TGTGCCAGCTCACCCCAGAGTTCTTACGAGCAGTACGTC. It specifies CASSPQSSYEQYV.

V usage is TRBV20-1 and J usage is TRBJ1-5, with D possibly matching TRBD1 (5 bases). Germline loops: CDR1 DFQATT, CDR2 SNEGSKA (reference sequence). The CDR3 contains 13 residues. Trimming removed 6 bases from V and 1 base from J, with 10 bases in between. This CDR3 is CSAGQESNQPQHF. The CDR3 DNA follows: TGCAGTGCCGGACAAGAGAGCAATCAGCCCCAGCATTTT.

The gene calls are TRBV7-3 and TRBJ2-1, with D possibly matching TRBD1 (6 bases). The V gene lost 1 base and the J gene lost 2 bases, with 12 bases spanning the gap. The CDR3 has 16 residues. Germline lookup yields CDR1 SGHTA and CDR2 FQGTGA. The CDR3 DNA reads as TGTGCCAGCAGCTTAAATTCGGACAGCCCCTACAATGAGCAGTTCTTC. It codes for CASSLNSDSPYNEQFF.

This clonotype was seen only a few times. This chain joins TRBV3-1 and TRBJ1-2, with 7 bases matching TRBD1. The J segment lost 1 base and the V segment lost 1 base, leaving 3 bases of the junction unmatched. This CDR3 is built from 15 residues. Germline V lookup: CDR1 LGHDT, CDR2 YNNKEL (reference sequence). CDR3 in DNA: TGTGCCAGCAGCCAAGCCGACAGGGTTAACTATGGCTACACCTTC. Its protein is CASSQADRVNYGYTF. Combining the CDR3 with reference TRBV3-1 and TRBJ1-2 gives the whole variable domain DTAVSQTPKYLVTQMGNDKSIKCEQNLGHDTMYWYKQDSKKFLKIMFSYNNKELIINETVPNRFSPKSPDKAHLNLHINSLELGDSAVYFCASSQADRVNYGYTFGSGTRLTVV.

Ten or more counts support this clonotype. This chain connects TRBV5-1 to TRBJ1-1; D is unclear. Trimming took 0 bases from V and 0 from J, leaving 9 bases between them. Germline-derived CDR1 and CDR2 are SGHRS and YFSETQ. The CDR3 covers 15 residues. CDR3 in amino acids: CASSLALTMNTEAFF. The CDR3 nucleotides are TGCGCCAGCAGCTTGGCCCTGACCATGAACACTGAAGCTTTCTTT. The full variable domain, completed using reference TRBV5-1 and TRBJ1-1, is KAGVTQTPRYLIKTRGQQVTLSCSPISGHRSVSWYQQTPGQGLQFLFEYFSETQRNKGNFPGRFSGRQFSNSRSEMNVSTLELGDSALYLCASSLALTMNTEAFFGQGTRLTVV.

This chain uses TRBV24-1 with TRBJ2-7; TRBD2 matches 8 bases. Germline trimming cut 8 bases from V and 1 base from J; bases unmatched to any gene: 3. Per the germline V gene, CDR1 is KGHDR and CDR2 is SFDVKD. The CDR3 totals 13 residues. DNA of the CDR3: TGTGCCACCATCAGCGGGAGTTCCTACGAGCAGTACGTC. It specifies CATISGSSYEQYV.

The V gene is TRBV7-9, the J gene TRBJ2-5; a possible D gene is TRBD2 (5 bases). Trimming pared 8 bases from V and 3 bases from J, leaving 13 bases between. Germline-derived CDR1 and CDR2 are SEHNR and FQNEAQ (reference sequence). The CDR3 has 13 amino acids. The CDR3 region is CASLPTEEETQYF. DNA for the CDR3: TGTGCCAGCCTTCCAACGGAGGAAGAGACCCAGTACTTC.